One sample yielded the 20 T cell receptor beta chains listed below, sequenced in a study of beta chain features in type 1 diabetes. Every bit of the isolated RNA underwent reverse transcription, so sequencing read expressed TCRB transcripts. Sequenced by immunoSEQ multiplex PCR; TCRdb stores in-frame clones only, minus some. Of 200,000 to 250,000 clones detected, more than 65% appear once; the ten largest clones hold about 0.051%. The sequencing input was naive CD4+ T cells from blood. These receptors all come from a man aged 25-40 years in good health.

This chain joins TRBV28 and TRBJ2-6; D might be TRBD2 (6 bases). V dropped 8 bases and J dropped 2 bases, with 13 bases sitting between them. Germline V gene data show CDR1 as MDHEN and CDR2 as SYDVKM. CDR3 length: 15 amino acids. The CDR3 here is CASLEPGAGANVLTF. CDR3 coding DNA: TGTGCCAGCCTGGAACCGGGAGCTGGGGCCAACGTCCTGACTTTC.

This clone has just one count. V is TRBV6-6 and J is TRBJ2-5, with D perhaps given as TRBD1 or TRBD2 (5 bases each). V lost 6 bases, J lost 5 bases, and 19 bases lay in between. CDR1 and CDR2 (germline): MNHNY, SVGAGI (reference sequence). CDR3 size: 15 residues. CDR3 residues: CASSGDLGRGETQYF. CDR3 sequence (DNA): TGTGCCAGCAGCGGGGACCTGGGACGCGGGGAGACCCAGTACTTC.

The chain employs TRBV2 and TRBJ2-7; D gene uncertain. CDR1 and CDR2 from the germline V gene are SNHLY and FYNNEI. V was shortened by 3 bases and J by 9 bases, with 15 bases between the two germline ends. CDR3 size: 13 residues. The CDR3 protein is CASSDLPTAGQYF. The CDR3 coding sequence is TGTGCCAGCAGTGATCTCCCAACCGCTGGGCAGTACTTC.

This clone was counted only a few times. This sequence joins TRBV28 and TRBJ2-7; 11 positions match TRBD1. Germline loops: CDR1 MDHEN, CDR2 SYDVKM. The trim removed 6 bases at V and 1 base at J, leaving 5 bases unmatched. The CDR3 is made up of 15 amino acids. The CDR3 DNA follows: TGTGCCAGCAGCCCCGGGACAGGGGGTTCCTACGAGCAGTACTTC. It specifies CASSPGTGGSYEQYF.

V is TRBV7-9 and J is TRBJ2-3; possible D gene TRBD2, 6 bases. The CDR3 contains 15 residues. Germline lookup yields CDR1 SEHNR and CDR2 FQNEAQ (reference sequence). With 4 bases removed from V and 4 bases from J, the gap between germline ends came to 15 bases. CDR3 amino acids: CASSSLTPGADTQYF. DNA for the CDR3: TGTGCCAGCAGCTCACTCACCCCGGGGGCAGATACGCAGTATTTT.

This chain connects TRBV7-2 to TRBJ1-1; no clear D gene. The CDR3 is made up of 14 amino acids. V was shortened by 2 bases and J by 0 bases, with 7 bases between the two germline ends. Germline CDR1 is SGHTA and CDR2 is FQGNSA. CDR3 bases: TGTGCCAGCAGCTTAAGGTCCATGAACACTGAAGCTTTCTTT. Its translation: CASSLRSMNTEAFF.

The gene calls are TRBV30 and TRBJ1-1; unclear D gene. The CDR3 spans 11 residues. The germline gives CDR1 GTSNPN, CDR2 SVGIG (reference sequence). Between the trimmed V and J ends, which lost 2 bases and 7 bases, there was a span of 8 bases. For the CDR3, the DNA is TGTGCCTGGAGTTTGGGGAATGAAGCTTTCTTT. Its translation: CAWSLGNEAFF.

The genes are TRBV18 and TRBJ2-5, with D possibly TRBD1 on 5 matching bases. The ends were cut back, 4 bases at V and 1 base at J, with 7 bases in the middle. The CDR3 consists of 13 residues. Germline CDR1 reads KGHSH; CDR2 reads LQKENI. The CDR3 DNA reads TGTGCCAGCTCACGCACAGGCCAAGAGACCCAGTACTTC. Translating it yields CASSRTGQETQYF.

The CDR3 DNA reads TGTGCCAGCAGCTTGGTAGGGGAGACCCAGTACTTC. Translating gives CASSLVGETQYF. V usage is TRBV5-4 and J usage is TRBJ2-5; D not certain. There are 12 residues in the CDR3. Trimming removed 0 bases at V and 5 bases at J, with 5 bases between. The germline V gene has CDR1 SGHNT and CDR2 YYREEE (reference sequence).

The V call is TRBV7-9, the J call TRBJ2-2, with D possibly TRBD2 on 5 matching bases. The CDR3 sequence is 15 residues long. The V end lost 1 base, the J end lost 5 bases, and 11 bases lay between the germline ends. Germline CDR1 reads SEHNR; CDR2 reads FQNEAQ (reference sequence). This chain's CDR3 is CASSLDNPGTGELFF. The CDR3 DNA sequence: TGTGCCAGCAGCTTAGACAACCCGGGAACCGGGGAGCTGTTTTTT.

The J gene is TRBJ2-5, the V gene TRBV28, with 9 bases identical to TRBD2. The CDR3 runs 12 residues. The V gene end was trimmed by 6 bases and the J gene end by 5 bases; junction bases not matched to a gene: 1. Germline V lookup: CDR1 MDHEN, CDR2 SYDVKM. The CDR3 here is CASSSGGETQYF. The CDR3 DNA is TGTGCCAGCAGCAGCGGGGGGGAGACCCAGTACTTC. Full variable domain (outside the CDR3, taken from reference TRBV28 and TRBJ2-5): DVKVTQSSRYLVKRTGEKVFLECVQDMDHENMFWYRQDPGLGLRLIYFSYDVKMKEKGDIPEGYSVSREKKERFSLILESASTNQTSMYLCASSSGGETQYFGPGTRLLVL.

In this sample, this clone turned up a few times. The rearrangement joins TRBV29-1 to TRBJ2-5; TRBD1 matches 7 bases. Germline V gene lookup returns CDR1 SQVTM and CDR2 ANQGSEA. V gave up 3 bases and J gave up 5 bases; unmatched junction bases: 15. The CDR3 is 16 amino acids. CDR3 sequence: CSVDFRGTVNRETQYF. The CDR3 nucleotides are TGCAGCGTTGATTTCAGAGGGACAGTGAATAGGGAGACCCAGTACTTC. Filled out from reference TRBV29-1 and TRBJ2-5, the complete variable domain reads SAVISQKPSRDICQRGTSLTIQCQVDSQVTMMFWYRQQPGQSLTLIATANQGSEATYESGFVIDKFPISRPNLTFSTLTVSNMSPEDSSIYLCSVDFRGTVNRETQYFGPGTRLLVL.

The chain couples TRBV15 to TRBJ2-7, with D perhaps being TRBD1 or TRBD2 (5 bases each). V lost 0 bases to trimming and J lost 3 bases, with 12 bases between them. Germline V CDR1 and CDR2: LNHNV, YYDKDF (reference sequence). CDR3 length equals 15 residues. In nucleotides, the CDR3 is TGTGCCACCAGCAGAGACAAGGGACCATTCTACGAGCAGTACTTC. Protein: CATSRDKGPFYEQYF.

In its sample, this clone was seen once. The V and J genes are TRBV7-2 and TRBJ1-1; tentative D call: TRBD1 (5 bases). V shed 5 bases and J shed 2 bases, with 15 bases lying between them. CDR3 length: 15 residues. Germline CDR1 SGHTA, CDR2 FQGNSA. DNA for the CDR3: TGTGCCAGCAGCCTTACCGGGACGGGTAACACTGAAGCTTTCTTT. This encodes CASSLTGTGNTEAFF.

The chain has TRBV7-9 and TRBJ2-5; D is undetermined. The CDR3 loop spans 16 amino acids. Trimming took off 5 bases at V and 4 bases at J, with 20 bases between the two ends. CDR1 and CDR2 from the germline V gene are SEHNR and FQNEAQ (reference sequence). The CDR3 bases are TGTGCCAGCAGCCGGACCCAGGACCCACCCAGAGAGACCCAGTACTTC. Translation: CASSRTQDPPRETQYF.

This clone was observed a handful of times. The V gene is TRBV4-2, the J gene TRBJ2-3; either TRBD1 or TRBD2 may supply D (6 bases each). The germline gives CDR1 LGHNA, CDR2 YNFKEQ. V lost 1 base, J lost 4 bases, and 9 bases lay in between. This CDR3 comprises 14 residues. The CDR3 protein is CASSQARGPDTQYF. The CDR3 region has the DNA TGTGCCAGCAGCCAAGCTCGGGGGCCAGATACGCAGTATTTT.

The chain uses TRBV29-1 and TRBJ1-2; the D is unclear. The CDR3 consists of 12 residues. The V and J ends lost 6 bases and 1 base respectively, with 9 bases between them. Germline values: CDR1 SQVTM, CDR2 ANQGSEA. The CDR3 nucleotides are TGCAGCGTCGGACCCCGTAACTATGGCTACACCTTC. It yields the protein CSVGPRNYGYTF.

This clone was detected a few times. The chain employs TRBV30 and TRBJ1-1, with a tentative D call TRBD1 (6 bases). Trimming took off 3 bases at V and 5 bases at J, with 13 bases between the two ends. Germline loops: CDR1 GTSNPN, CDR2 SVGIG (reference sequence). This CDR3 contains 13 residues. CDR3 sequence: CAWRLQGLTEAFF. CDR3 nucleotides: TGTGCCTGGAGGCTACAGGGATTGACTGAAGCTTTCTTT.

V and J are TRBV29-1 and TRBJ2-2, with a weak D call TRBD1 (7 bases). This CDR3 has 14 residues. Trimming removed 7 bases at V and 7 bases at J, with 19 bases between. CDR1 and CDR2 from the germline V gene are SQVTM and ANQGSEA. The CDR3 sequence: CSAANQGGGGELFF. CDR3 bases: TGCAGCGCCGCGAACCAGGGGGGAGGCGGGGAGCTGTTTTTT.

This chain joins TRBV29-1 and TRBJ2-7; D gene ambiguous. V was shortened by 5 bases and J by 7 bases, with 15 bases between the two germline ends. The CDR3 sequence is 12 residues long. From germline, CDR1 is SQVTM and CDR2 ANQGSEA. The CDR3 spells CSVLTTVGEQYF. CDR3 DNA: TGCAGCGTTCTAACGACGGTCGGGGAGCAGTACTTC.